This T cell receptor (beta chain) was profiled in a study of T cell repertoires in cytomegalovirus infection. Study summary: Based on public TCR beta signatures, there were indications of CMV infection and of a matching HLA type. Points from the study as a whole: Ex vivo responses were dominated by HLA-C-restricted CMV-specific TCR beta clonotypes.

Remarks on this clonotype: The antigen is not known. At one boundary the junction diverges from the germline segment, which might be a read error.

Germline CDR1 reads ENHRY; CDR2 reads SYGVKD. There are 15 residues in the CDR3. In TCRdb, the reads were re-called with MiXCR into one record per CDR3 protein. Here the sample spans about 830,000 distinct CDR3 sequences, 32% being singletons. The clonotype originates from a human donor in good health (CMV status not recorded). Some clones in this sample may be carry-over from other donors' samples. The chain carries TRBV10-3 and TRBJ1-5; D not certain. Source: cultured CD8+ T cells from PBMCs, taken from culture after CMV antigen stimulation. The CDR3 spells CAISESEVYNRPQHF. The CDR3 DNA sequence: TGTGCCATCAGTGAGTCAGAGGTATACAATCGGCCCCAGCATTTT.